The clone carrying this T cell receptor (beta chain) came up many times. Deletions cut 4 bases from V and 7 bases from J, with 14 bases between. This CDR3 region has 14 residues. Germline V gene lookup returns CDR1 LNHDA and CDR2 SQIVND (reference sequence). The data derive from a study of CD8+ T cells in alopecia areata. Following extraction, RNA underwent reverse transcription to cDNA, which served as the sequencing template. This table comes from immunoSEQ multiplex PCR, and its TCRdb copy is limited to in-frame clones, with some not included. Of roughly 220,000 clones listed, around two fifths are singletons. Treatment noted: oral pan-JAK inhibitor, 5-10 mg twice daily.

The clonotype was recovered from a human donor with alopecia areata. Sequenced material: CD4+ T cells sorted from blood, taken at roughly week 30, from a patient treated with tofacitinib. The chain employs TRBV19 and TRBJ2-1, with D perhaps assigned TRBD1 or TRBD2 (6 bases each). The CDR3 DNA reads TGTGCCAGTAGTAGGGGACAAGGAGGGAATGAGCAGTTCTTC. This sequence encodes CASSRGQGGNEQFF.